This TCR beta chain came from a study of blood T cell repertoires in COVID-19. Trimming took 11 bases from V and 4 from J; bases not matched to a gene: 12. The CDR3 contains 14 residues. Authors' processing steps: Amplification with reference gene primers provided the estimates of nucleated cell counts. Clones were sequenced by immunoSEQ multiplex PCR, and TCRdb holds only the in-frame ones, with some missing. D and trimming were read from the DNA, whereas the V and J calls and clone size are those reported in that table. The data show approximately 190,000 clones, approximately 79% seen once. The origin of this receptor is a man younger than 45 with active or convalescent COVID-19. The material sequenced was peripheral blood. The chain links TRBV23-1 to TRBJ1-1; 8 bases match TRBD1. TRBV23-1 counts as an open reading frame of uncertain function. The CDR3 DNA sequence: TGCGCCCGAGGACAGGGTCAATTGTTCACTGAAGCTTTCTTT. Protein: CARGQGQLFTEAFF.